The text below deals with one T cell receptor (beta chain). The antigen is undetermined. Germline lookup yields CDR1 SQVTM and CDR2 ANQGSEA. CDR3 length: 11 residues. Trimming cost V 3 bases and J 6 bases, with 8 bases left between them. The source of the sample is a study of CD8 T cells in ankylosing spondylitis. Overall study findings and caveats: It appeared that ankylosing spondylitis blood was characterized by a TCR beta motif of several highly homologous variants. Disease-linked clones reportedly concentrated significantly in matched ankylosing spondylitis synovial fluid. Previous work reported some of these motif variants in the synovial fluid and blood of reactive arthritis.

TCRdb itself ran the 5' RACE reads through MiXCR, one entry per CDR3 protein. In the table there are 200,000 to 250,000 distinct CDR3 sequences, around 10% of which are singletons. The clonotype comes from a male donor with ankylosing spondylitis or in good health (not recorded which). The chain combines TRBV29-1 with TRBJ1-1; D gene uncertain. Sequencing input: blood, either unsorted or a sorted T cell fraction (not recorded which). The CDR3 coding sequence is TGCAGCGTTGACAACGGCGCTGAAGCTTTCTTT. This encodes CSVDNGAEAFF.